Given below is one T cell receptor beta chain in context. The antigen remains unidentified. This sample is part of a study of T-cell reconstitution after alpha-beta-depleted transplantation in children. The CDR3 spans 12 residues. Trimming pared 6 bases from V and 6 bases from J, leaving 8 bases between. Looked up from germline, CDR1 is SGHTA and CDR2 is FQGTGA. Overall study results and limits: After one year, T-cell counts and TCRbeta diversity mostly came from new T cells. The study reportedly traced alpha-beta T cells about two months after transplant to several hundred expanded graft clones.

A TCRbeta library incorporating unique molecular identifiers was prepared. MiXCR, applied by TCRdb to the PCR reads, yields one record per CDR3 protein. The data contain approximately 230,000 distinct CDR3 sequences, roughly a quarter of them seen just once; the ten biggest clones take up around 4.8%. V and J are TRBV7-3 and TRBJ2-2; D not resolved. The TCR was taken from a female patient between 2 and 15 years old who had a stem cell transplant for congenital amegakaryocytic thrombocytopenia, so the T cells may come from the graft donor. This specimen consisted of PBMCs, mostly from graft donor cells, obtained 360 days after TCRalphabeta/CD19-depleted stem cell transplant. CDR3 region: CASSPSSGELFF. The CDR3 DNA is TGTGCCAGCAGTCCCAGTTCCGGGGAGCTGTTTTTT.